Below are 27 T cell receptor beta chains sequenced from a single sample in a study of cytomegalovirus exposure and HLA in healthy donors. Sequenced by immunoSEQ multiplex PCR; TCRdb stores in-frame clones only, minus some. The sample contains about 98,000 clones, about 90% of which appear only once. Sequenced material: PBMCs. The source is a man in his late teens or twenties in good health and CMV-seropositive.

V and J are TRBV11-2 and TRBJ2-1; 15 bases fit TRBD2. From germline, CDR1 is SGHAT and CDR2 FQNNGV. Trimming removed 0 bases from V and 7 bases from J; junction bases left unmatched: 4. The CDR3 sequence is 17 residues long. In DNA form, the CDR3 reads TGTGCCAGCAGCTTAGATAGCGGACTAGCGGGAGGGAATGAGCAGTTCTTC. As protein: CASSLDSGLAGGNEQFF.

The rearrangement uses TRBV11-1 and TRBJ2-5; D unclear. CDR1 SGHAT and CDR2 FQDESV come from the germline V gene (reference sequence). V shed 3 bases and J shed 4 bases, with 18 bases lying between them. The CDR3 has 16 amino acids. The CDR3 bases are TGTGCCAGCAGCTTTTTCTCCCGCGGCCGCGGAGAGACCCAGTACTTC. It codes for CASSFFSRGRGETQYF.

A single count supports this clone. DNA of the CDR3: TGTGCCAGCAGTGCCCTGACAGGGATCACCGGGGAGCTGTTTTTT. It specifies CASSALTGITGELFF. The genes are TRBV28 and TRBJ2-2; 7 bases are shared with TRBD1. The CDR3 covers 15 residues. Germline CDR1 is MDHEN and CDR2 is SYDVKM. The V gene end was trimmed by 5 bases and the J gene end by 4 bases; junction bases not matched to a gene: 7.

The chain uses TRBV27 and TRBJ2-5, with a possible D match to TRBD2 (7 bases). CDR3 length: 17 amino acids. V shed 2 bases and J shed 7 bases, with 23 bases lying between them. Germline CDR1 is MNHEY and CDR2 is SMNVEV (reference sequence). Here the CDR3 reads CASSLSGGARILGTQYF. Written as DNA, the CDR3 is TGTGCCAGCAGTTTAAGTGGGGGGGCTCGAATCCTTGGGACCCAGTACTTC.

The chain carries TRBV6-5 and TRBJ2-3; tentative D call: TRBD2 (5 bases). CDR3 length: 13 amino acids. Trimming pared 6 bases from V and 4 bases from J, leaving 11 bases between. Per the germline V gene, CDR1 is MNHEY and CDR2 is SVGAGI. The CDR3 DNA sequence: TGTGCCAGCAGAAAAACGGGGTCAGATACGCAGTATTTT. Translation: CASRKTGSDTQYF.

The CDR3 loop reads CATSRNTGTGLNYGYTF. The CDR3 nucleotides are TGTGCCACCAGCAGGAATACCGGGACAGGACTTAACTATGGCTACACCTTC. The chain links TRBV15 to TRBJ1-2; 8 positions match TRBD1. Trimming removed 3 bases from V and 1 base from J; junction bases left unmatched: 10. Germline CDR1 reads LNHNV; CDR2 reads YYDKDF (reference sequence). This CDR3 contains 17 residues.

CDR3 DNA: TGTGCCAGCTCACCACGGACTCCCGGGGAGTCACCCCTCCACTTT. Translated, it gives CASSPRTPGESPLHF. The chain is built from TRBV18 and TRBJ1-6; no reliable D call. Germline values: CDR1 KGHSH, CDR2 LQKENI. CDR3 length: 15 amino acids. Deletions cut 1 base from V and 10 bases from J, with 14 bases between.

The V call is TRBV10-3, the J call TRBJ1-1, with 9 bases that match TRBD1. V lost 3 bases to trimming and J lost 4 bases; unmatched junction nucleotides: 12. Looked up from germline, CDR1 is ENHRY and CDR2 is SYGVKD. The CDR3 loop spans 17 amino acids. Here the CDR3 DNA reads TGTGCCATCAGTGATTTGAACAGGGGGCGCGGGAGCACTGAAGCTTTCTTT. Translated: CAISDLNRGRGSTEAFF.

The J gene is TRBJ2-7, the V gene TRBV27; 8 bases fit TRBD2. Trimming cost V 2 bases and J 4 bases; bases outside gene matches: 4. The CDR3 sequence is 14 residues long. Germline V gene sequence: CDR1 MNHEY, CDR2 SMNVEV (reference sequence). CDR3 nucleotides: TGTGCCAGCAGTTTAGACAGACTAGCGTACGAGCAGTACTTC. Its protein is CASSLDRLAYEQYF.

CDR3 coding DNA: TGTGCCAGCAGAGTAAACAGGGGGCGTAACTATGGCTACACCTTC. It specifies CASRVNRGRNYGYTF. The genes are TRBV5-8 and TRBJ1-2; 9 positions agree with TRBD1. J gave up 1 base and V 5 bases, and 6 bases lay outside the gene matches. This CDR3 region has 15 residues. Germline-derived CDR1 and CDR2 are SGHTS and YDEGEE.

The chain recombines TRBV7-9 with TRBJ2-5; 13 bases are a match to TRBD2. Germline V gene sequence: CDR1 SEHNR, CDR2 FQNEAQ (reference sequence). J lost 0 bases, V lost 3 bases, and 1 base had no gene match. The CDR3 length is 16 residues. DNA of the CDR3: TGTGCCAGCAGCTTCGGGACTAGCGGGGACCAAGAGACCCAGTACTTC. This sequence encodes CASSFGTSGDQETQYF.

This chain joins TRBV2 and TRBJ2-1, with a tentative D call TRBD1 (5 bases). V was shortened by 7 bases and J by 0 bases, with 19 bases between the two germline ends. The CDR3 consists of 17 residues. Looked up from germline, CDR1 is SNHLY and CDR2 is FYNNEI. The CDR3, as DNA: TGTGCCAGCATTCGGACAAAATACCCCAGCTCCTACAATGAGCAGTTCTTC. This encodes CASIRTKYPSSYNEQFF.

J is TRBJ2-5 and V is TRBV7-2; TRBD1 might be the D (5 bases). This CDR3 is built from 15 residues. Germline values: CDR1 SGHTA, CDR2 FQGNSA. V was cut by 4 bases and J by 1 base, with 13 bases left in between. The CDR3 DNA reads TGTGCCAGCAGCTATAACCAGGGTTTCCAAGAGACCCAGTACTTC. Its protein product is CASSYNQGFQETQYF.

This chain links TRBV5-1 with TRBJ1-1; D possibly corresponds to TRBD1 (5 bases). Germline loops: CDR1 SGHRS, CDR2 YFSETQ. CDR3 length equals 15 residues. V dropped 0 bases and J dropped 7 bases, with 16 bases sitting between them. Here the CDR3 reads CASSLVGGGISEAFF. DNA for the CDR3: TGCGCCAGCAGCTTGGTTGGGGGGGGTATTAGTGAAGCTTTCTTT.

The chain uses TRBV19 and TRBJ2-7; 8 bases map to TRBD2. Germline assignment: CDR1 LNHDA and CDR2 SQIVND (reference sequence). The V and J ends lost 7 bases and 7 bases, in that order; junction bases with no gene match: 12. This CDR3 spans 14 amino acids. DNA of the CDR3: TGTGCCAGTAAGCAACAAGCGGGAGTCGGGGAGCAGTACTTC. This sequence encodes CASKQQAGVGEQYF.

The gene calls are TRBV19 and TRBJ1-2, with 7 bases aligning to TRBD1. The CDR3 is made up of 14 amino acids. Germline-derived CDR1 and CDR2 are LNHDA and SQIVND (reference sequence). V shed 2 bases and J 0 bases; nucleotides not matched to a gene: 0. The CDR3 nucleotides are TGTGCCAGTAGTATACAGGGGGCTAACTATGGCTACACCTTC. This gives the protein CASSIQGANYGYTF.

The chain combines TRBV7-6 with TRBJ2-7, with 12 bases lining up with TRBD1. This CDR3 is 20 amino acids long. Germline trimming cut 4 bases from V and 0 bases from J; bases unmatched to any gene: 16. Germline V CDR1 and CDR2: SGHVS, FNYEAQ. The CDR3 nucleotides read TGTGCCAGCAGCTCAGCACCCCCCGCGGGACAGGGGGCTACCTCCTACGAGCAGTACTTC. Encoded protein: CASSSAPPAGQGATSYEQYF.

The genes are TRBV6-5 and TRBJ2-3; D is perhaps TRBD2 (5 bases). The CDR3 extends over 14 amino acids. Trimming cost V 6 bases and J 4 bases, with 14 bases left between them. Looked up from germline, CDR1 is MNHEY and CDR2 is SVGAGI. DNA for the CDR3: TGTGCCAGCAGCCAAAGCGGAAGGGCAGATACGCAGTATTTT. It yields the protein CASSQSGRADTQYF.

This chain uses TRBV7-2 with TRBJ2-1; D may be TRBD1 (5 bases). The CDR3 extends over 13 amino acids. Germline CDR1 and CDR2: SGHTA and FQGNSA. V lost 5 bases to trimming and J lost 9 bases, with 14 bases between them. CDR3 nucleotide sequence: TGTGCCAGCAGCCACCCCAGGGTCAGTGAGCAGTTCTTC. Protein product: CASSHPRVSEQFF.

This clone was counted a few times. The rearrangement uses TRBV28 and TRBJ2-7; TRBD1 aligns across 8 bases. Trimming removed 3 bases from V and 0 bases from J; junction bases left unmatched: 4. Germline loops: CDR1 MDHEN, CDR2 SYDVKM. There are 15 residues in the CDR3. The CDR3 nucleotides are TGTGCCAGCAGTTTCCCCAGGGGGCGCTCCTACGAGCAGTACTTC. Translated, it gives CASSFPRGRSYEQYF.

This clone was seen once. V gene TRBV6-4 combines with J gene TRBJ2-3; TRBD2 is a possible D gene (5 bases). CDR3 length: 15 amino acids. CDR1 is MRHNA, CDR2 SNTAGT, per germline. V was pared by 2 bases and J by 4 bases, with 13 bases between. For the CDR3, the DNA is TGTGCCAGCAGTGACCGGCCTAGCCCAGCAGATACGCAGTATTTT. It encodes CASSDRPSPADTQYF.

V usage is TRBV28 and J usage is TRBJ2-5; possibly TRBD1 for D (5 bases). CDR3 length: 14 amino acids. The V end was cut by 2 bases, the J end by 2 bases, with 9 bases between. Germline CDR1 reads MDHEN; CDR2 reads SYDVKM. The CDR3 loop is CASSLRGSQETQYF. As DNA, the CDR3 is TGTGCCAGCAGTTTAAGGGGCAGTCAAGAGACCCAGTACTTC. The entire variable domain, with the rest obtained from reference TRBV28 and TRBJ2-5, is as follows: DVKVTQSSRYLVKRTGEKVFLECVQDMDHENMFWYRQDPGLGLRLIYFSYDVKMKEKGDIPEGYSVSREKKERFSLILESASTNQTSMYLCASSLRGSQETQYFGPGTRLLVL.

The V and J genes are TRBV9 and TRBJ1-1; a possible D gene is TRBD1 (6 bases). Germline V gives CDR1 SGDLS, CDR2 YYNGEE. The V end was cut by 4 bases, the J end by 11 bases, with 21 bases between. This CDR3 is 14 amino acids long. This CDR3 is CASSSISLQGFAFF. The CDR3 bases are TGTGCCAGCAGCTCCATCTCCCTACAGGGTTTCGCTTTCTTT.

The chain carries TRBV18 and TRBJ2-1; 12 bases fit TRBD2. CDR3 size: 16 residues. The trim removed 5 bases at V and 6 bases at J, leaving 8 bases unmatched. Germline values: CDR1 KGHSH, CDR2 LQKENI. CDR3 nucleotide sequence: TGTGCCAGCTCAGCGATATCTAGCGGGGGGGCCAATGAGCAGTTCTTC. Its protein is CASSAISSGGANEQFF.

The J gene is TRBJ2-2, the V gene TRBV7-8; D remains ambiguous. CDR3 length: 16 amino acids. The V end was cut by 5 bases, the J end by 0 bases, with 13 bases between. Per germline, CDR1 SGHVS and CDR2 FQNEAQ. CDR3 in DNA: TGTGCCAGCAGCCCTCGACTCAACGCGAACACCGGGGAGCTGTTTTTT. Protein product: CASSPRLNANTGELFF.

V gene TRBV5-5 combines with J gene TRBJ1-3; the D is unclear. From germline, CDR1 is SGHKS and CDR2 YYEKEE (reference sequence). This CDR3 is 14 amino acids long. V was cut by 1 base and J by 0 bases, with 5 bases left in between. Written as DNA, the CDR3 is TGTGCCAGCAGCTTGCCAGACTCTGGAAACACCATATATTTT. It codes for CASSLPDSGNTIYF. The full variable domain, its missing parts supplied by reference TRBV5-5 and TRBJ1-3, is DAGVTQSPTHLIKTRGQQVTLRCSPISGHKSVSWYQQVLGQGPQFIFQYYEKEERGRGNFPDRFSARQFPNYSSELNVNALLLGDSALYLCASSLPDSGNTIYFGEGSWLTVV.

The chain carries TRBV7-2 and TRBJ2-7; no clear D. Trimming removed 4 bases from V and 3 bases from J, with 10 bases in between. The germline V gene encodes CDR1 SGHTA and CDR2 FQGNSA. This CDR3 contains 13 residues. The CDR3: CASSSEVRYEQYF. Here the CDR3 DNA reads TGTGCCAGCAGCTCAGAAGTCCGCTACGAGCAGTACTTC.